Described below is a single T cell receptor beta chain sequence and its context. What it binds is unknown. In germline, CDR1 is SGHNT, CDR2 YYREEE (reference sequence). There are 15 residues in the CDR3. V gave up 0 bases and J gave up 4 bases; unmatched junction bases: 1. Generated by immunoSEQ multiplex PCR, the TCRdb table keeps only in-frame clones and is missing some. The sample gives some 41,000 clones, more than 70% of which show up once; approximately 2.9% is in the top ten. This sample is part of a study of lymphopenia after photon versus proton radiotherapy. General study findings and limits: Survival link was tested only in deceased patients; proton benefit remains a possibility. Proton therapy kept repertoires fairly stable, unlike photons, which gained effector/memory cells. Oligoclonal CD8+ Temra expansion after nadir drove photon patients' diversity drop.

Specimen: peripheral blood, collected from a patient treated with photon-based radiotherapy. The V and J genes are TRBV5-4 and TRBJ2-6; TRBD2 matches at 7 bases. This clonotype was obtained from a man between 45 and 60 years old with gastric cancer. CDR3 nucleotides: TGTGCCAGCAGCTTGGTAGCGGGCGGGGCCAACGTCCTGACTTTC. Translating it yields CASSLVAGGANVLTF.